This T cell receptor beta chain emerged from a study of blood T cell repertoires in COVID-19. Only in-frame clones appear in the TCRdb table, and some are missing; sequencing was by immunoSEQ multiplex PCR. This table has over 200,000 clones, roughly 90% appearing once. The CDR3 covers 16 residues. After removal of 3 bases from V and 4 bases from J, the junction contained 8 bases not matched to a gene. The germline V gene has CDR1 LGHNA and CDR2 YSLEER. The chain links TRBV4-3 to TRBJ1-5, with 8 nucleotides matching TRBD1. The specimen was peripheral blood. This clonotype was sampled from a woman aged 55-69 years with acute or convalescent COVID-19. Here the CDR3 DNA reads TGCGCCAGCAGCCAGGACAGGGAGGTGCGGAATCAGCCCCAGCATTTT. This encodes CASSQDREVRNQPQHF.